The 25 T cell receptor beta chains given below trace back to one sample, sequenced in a study of blood T cell repertoires in COVID-19. Sequencing used immunoSEQ multiplex PCR; TCRdb keeps in-frame clones, though not all of them. The repertoire consists of fewer than 300,000 clones, with 85% to 90% occurring once and the leading ten covering approximately 9%. Sequencing was performed on PBMCs or T cells enriched from blood (not recorded which). These receptors came from a man aged 35 to 55 who had recovered from COVID-19.

The chain carries TRBV30 and TRBJ2-5, with 10 bases identical to TRBD2. Per the germline V gene, CDR1 is GTSNPN and CDR2 is SVGIG (reference sequence). Trimming at V came to 1 base and at J to 0 bases, leaving 8 bases not matched to a gene. This CDR3 spans 17 amino acids. CDR3 sequence (DNA): TGTGCCTGGAGTGCGCTACAGCGGGGGGGGTACCAAGAGACCCAGTACTTC. It yields the protein CAWSALQRGGYQETQYF.

This clone turned up a few times. This CDR3 is CASSSPGTGSPYTGELFF. CDR3 DNA: TGTGCCAGCAGCAGCCCCGGGACAGGGAGCCCGTACACCGGGGAGCTGTTTTTT. The chain uses TRBV9 and TRBJ2-2; 9 bases align to TRBD1. V trimming: 4 bases; J trimming: 3 bases; junction bases outside the gene matches: 13. Germline V gene sequence: CDR1 SGDLS, CDR2 YYNGEE. This CDR3 region has 18 residues. Full variable domain (rest looked up from reference TRBV9 and TRBJ2-2): DSGVTQTPKHLITATGQRVTLRCSPRSGDLSVYWYQQSLDQGLQFLIQYYNGEERAKGNILERFSAQQFPDLHSELNLSSLELGDSALYFCASSSPGTGSPYTGELFFGEGSRLTVL.

V is TRBV28 and J is TRBJ2-5; 8 positions match TRBD1. Looked up from germline, CDR1 is MDHEN and CDR2 is SYDVKM. Germline trimming cut 4 bases from V and 1 base from J; bases unmatched to any gene: 5. The CDR3 runs 15 residues. As DNA, the CDR3 is TGTGCCAGCAGTTCTCATGGACAGGGCCAAGAGACCCAGTACTTC. It encodes CASSSHGQGQETQYF.

This clone was counted a few times. The chain joins TRBV28 to TRBJ2-5, with TRBD1 identical over 9 bases. J was trimmed by 1 base and V by 10 bases; bases with no gene match: 4. CDR1 is MDHEN and CDR2 is SYDVKM in the germline V gene. The CDR3 is 13 amino acids. Written as DNA, the CDR3 is TGTGCCATTCGGGACAGGGCCCAAGAGACCCAGTACTTC. As protein: CAIRDRAQETQYF. The whole variable domain, filled in from reference TRBV28 and TRBJ2-5, reads DVKVTQSSRYLVKRTGEKVFLECVQDMDHENMFWYRQDPGLGLRLIYFSYDVKMKEKGDIPEGYSVSREKKERFSLILESASTNQTSMYLCAIRDRAQETQYFGPGTRLLVL.

V and J are TRBV5-6 and TRBJ2-3; maybe TRBD1 (5 bases). With 4 bases removed from V and 6 bases from J, the gap between germline ends came to 15 bases. The V gene's germline CDR1 is SGHDT and CDR2 YYEEEE. This CDR3 contains 14 residues. DNA of the CDR3: TGTGCCAGCAGCCAGGGTCCCCCGGCCGATACGCAGTATTTT. Protein: CASSQGPPADTQYF.

The chain joins TRBV6-5 to TRBJ2-7; 12 nucleotides line up with TRBD2. V shed 6 bases, J shed 3 bases, and the junction held 6 bases outside the gene matches. CDR3 size: 15 residues. Germline CDR1 reads MNHEY; CDR2 reads SVGAGI. DNA for the CDR3: TGTGCCAGCAGAAAACTAGCGGGAGGTCTCTACGAGCAGTACTTC. This translates into CASRKLAGGLYEQYF.

The chain is built from TRBV29-1 and TRBJ1-4; a possible D gene is TRBD1 (6 bases). CDR3 length: 14 amino acids. V lost 7 bases to trimming and J lost 5 bases, with 17 bases between them. Germline CDR1 and CDR2: SQVTM and ANQGSEA. CDR3 in amino acids: CSASGGGGNEKLFF. CDR3 sequence (DNA): TGCAGCGCCTCCGGGGGCGGGGGAAATGAAAAACTGTTTTTT.

CDR3 region: CASSLGPGLAGDNEQYF. The CDR3 DNA reads TGTGCCAGCAGCTTGGGACCGGGACTAGCGGGAGATAACGAGCAGTACTTC. The rearrangement joins TRBV5-4 to TRBJ2-7, with 14 bases matching TRBD2. V gave up 0 bases and J gave up 5 bases; unmatched junction bases: 7. Per germline, CDR1 SGHNT and CDR2 YYREEE (reference sequence). The CDR3 runs 17 residues.

This clone was seen once. Other DNA sequences in the sample encode the same CDR3. The rearrangement links TRBV28 to TRBJ1-3; possibly TRBD1 for D (5 bases). The V gene lost 3 bases and the J gene lost 4 bases, with 10 bases spanning the gap. Per germline, CDR1 MDHEN and CDR2 SYDVKM. The CDR3 totals 14 residues. In DNA, the CDR3 is TGTGCCAGCAGTTTGGGGGGTAGGGGAAACACCATATATTTT. It codes for CASSLGGRGNTIYF.

The gene calls are TRBV25-1 and TRBJ1-2, with 11 nucleotides matching TRBD1. J was trimmed by 0 bases and V by 4 bases; bases with no gene match: 10. Germline V lookup: CDR1 MGHDK, CDR2 SYGVNS. The CDR3 runs 18 residues. In DNA, the CDR3 is TGTGCCAGCAGTGGGGGACAGGGGGGCTTCGAGGCTAACTATGGCTACACCTTC. Its translation is CASSGGQGGFEANYGYTF.

CDR3 DNA sequence: TGTGCCAGCAGCTTGGCAGGGTCAGCGGGCGGCTACACCTTC. Encoded protein: CASSLAGSAGGYTF. This chain links TRBV5-8 with TRBJ1-2; maybe TRBD1 (5 bases). CDR3 length: 14 residues. Trimming stripped 0 bases from V and 8 bases from J, with 14 bases between. CDR1 and CDR2 (germline): SGHTS, YDEGEE.

DNA of the CDR3: TGTGCCAGCAGCGGGGGACTAGCGGGAGGGCCTCGAGAGACCCAGTACTTC. Its protein is CASSGGLAGGPRETQYF. The V and J genes are TRBV5-5 and TRBJ2-5; the match to TRBD2 covers 16 bases. Trimming at V came to 4 bases and at J to 4 bases, leaving 7 bases not matched to a gene. Germline CDR1 and CDR2: SGHKS and YYEKEE (reference sequence). The CDR3 covers 17 residues. The whole variable domain, remainder taken from reference TRBV5-5 and TRBJ2-5, is DAGVTQSPTHLIKTRGQQVTLRCSPISGHKSVSWYQQVLGQGPQFIFQYYEKEERGRGNFPDRFSARQFPNYSSELNVNALLLGDSALYLCASSGGLAGGPRETQYFGPGTRLLVL.

On this clone itself: Different DNA sequences within this sample yield the same CDR3. J is TRBJ1-5 and V is TRBV7-2, with D uncertain. The V gene's germline CDR1 is SGHTA and CDR2 FQGNSA. The CDR3 is made up of 15 amino acids. V shed 1 base and J shed 0 bases, with 7 bases lying between them. For the CDR3, the DNA is TGTGCCAGCAGCTTAGTGGCAGTTAGCAATCAGCCCCAGCATTTT. Translation: CASSLVAVSNQPQHF.

The chain employs TRBV28 and TRBJ2-3; TRBD1 matches 8 bases. V lost 4 bases to trimming and J lost 3 bases; unmatched junction nucleotides: 9. This CDR3 region has 16 residues. Germline loops: CDR1 MDHEN, CDR2 SYDVKM. CDR3 sequence (DNA): TGTGCCAGCAGTTCCAGGACAGGGTGGGGAACAGATACGCAGTATTTT. Translated, it gives CASSSRTGWGTDTQYF.

The V gene is TRBV4-1, the J gene TRBJ2-3; D is unresolved. Germline CDR1 is MGHRA and CDR2 is YSYEKL. The CDR3 extends over 14 amino acids. Trimming cost V 1 base and J 1 base, with 6 bases left between them. The CDR3 nucleotides read TGCGCCAGCAGCCAAGTGGTAGGCACAGATACGCAGTATTTT. Its protein product is CASSQVVGTDTQYF.

The sample holds one count of this clone. The chain combines TRBV4-1 with TRBJ1-2; D possibly corresponds to TRBD1 (5 bases). V lost 0 bases to trimming and J lost 1 base, with 9 bases between them. The CDR3 sequence is 15 residues long. Germline V gives CDR1 MGHRA, CDR2 YSYEKL. The CDR3 sequence is CASSQETGLNYGYTF. As DNA, the CDR3 is TGCGCCAGCAGCCAAGAAACGGGACTTAACTATGGCTACACCTTC.

V is TRBV30 and J is TRBJ1-2; 9 bases align to TRBD1. The trim removed 0 bases at V and 2 bases at J, leaving 16 bases unmatched. The CDR3 has 19 amino acids. The germline gives CDR1 GTSNPN, CDR2 SVGIG (reference sequence). CDR3 amino acids: CAWSVRFIRTGVQNYGYTF. The CDR3 nucleotides are TGTGCCTGGAGTGTACGATTTATCCGGACAGGGGTCCAGAACTATGGCTACACCTTC.

The J gene is TRBJ2-3, the V gene TRBV10-2; D perhaps matches TRBD2 (5 bases). Germline CDR1 and CDR2: WSHSY and SAAADI. There are 18 residues in the CDR3. The germline V and J ends were trimmed by 6 bases and 0 bases, with 22 bases remaining between them. CDR3 nucleotides: TGCGCCAGCAGGGGAGTATTGCCATCTCTCAGTAGCACAGATACGCAGTATTTT. It encodes CASRGVLPSLSSTDTQYF.

The chain recombines TRBV11-3 with TRBJ2-4; TRBD1 agrees at 7 bases. The trim removed 1 base at V and 0 bases at J, leaving 6 bases unmatched. Per the germline V gene, CDR1 is SGHNT and CDR2 is YENEEA. The CDR3 runs 17 residues. In DNA form, the CDR3 reads TGTGCCAGCAGCTTAGCAGGACAGGTACTAGCCAAAAACATTCAGTACTTC. As protein: CASSLAGQVLAKNIQYF.

The chain is built from TRBV6-1 and TRBJ2-7; no definite D call. CDR3 size: 14 residues. V lost 2 bases and J lost 4, with 12 bases in between. Germline loops: CDR1 MNHNS, CDR2 SASEGT. CDR3 bases: TGTGCCAGCAGTGAATTTCATCCCGGGTACGAGCAGTACTTC. As protein: CASSEFHPGYEQYF.

V gene TRBV5-4 combines with J gene TRBJ2-5, with D tentatively TRBD1 (6 bases). Germline loops: CDR1 SGHNT, CDR2 YYREEE (reference sequence). The CDR3 consists of 14 residues. V was shortened by 0 bases and J by 3 bases, with 9 bases between the two germline ends. CDR3 DNA: TGTGCCAGCAGCTTGGGGACAGCTGAAGAGACCCAGTACTTC. Protein sequence: CASSLGTAEETQYF.

The rearrangement links TRBV6-4 to TRBJ2-1, with 7 nucleotides matching TRBD2. V gave up 0 bases and J gave up 5 bases; unmatched junction bases: 7. The CDR3 contains 16 residues. Per germline, CDR1 MRHNA and CDR2 SNTAGT. The CDR3 DNA sequence: TGTGCCAGCAGTGACTCGCACGGGACTACCAACAATGAGCAGTTCTTC. This translates into CASSDSHGTTNNEQFF.

The chain is built from TRBV7-2 and TRBJ2-1, with D perhaps matching TRBD1 (6 bases). V was cut by 5 bases and J by 14 bases, with 19 bases left in between. Germline CDR1 and CDR2: SGHTA and FQGNSA. The CDR3 spans 13 residues. CDR3 sequence: CASSVPERDKKFF. The DNA for the CDR3 is TGTGCCAGCAGCGTCCCTGAGAGGGACAAGAAGTTCTTC.

CDR3 loop: CASRSDFHRGNQPQHF. The DNA for the CDR3 is TGTGCCAGCCGATCCGACTTCCACAGGGGCAATCAGCCCCAGCATTTT. The chain has TRBV27 and TRBJ1-5, with TRBD1 as a possible D gene (6 bases). CDR1 MNHEY and CDR2 SMNVEV come from the germline V gene (reference sequence). This CDR3 has 16 amino acids. The V gene lost 8 bases and the J gene lost 2 bases, with 19 bases spanning the gap.

The V gene is TRBV7-6, the J gene TRBJ2-1, with unresolved D. Germline CDR1 and CDR2: SGHVS and FNYEAQ. Trimming stripped 5 bases from V and 0 bases from J, with 11 bases between. The length of the CDR3 is 15 residues. The CDR3 DNA follows: TGTGCCAGCAGCCGTGACACCCGCTCCTACAATGAGCAGTTCTTC. Its translation is CASSRDTRSYNEQFF.